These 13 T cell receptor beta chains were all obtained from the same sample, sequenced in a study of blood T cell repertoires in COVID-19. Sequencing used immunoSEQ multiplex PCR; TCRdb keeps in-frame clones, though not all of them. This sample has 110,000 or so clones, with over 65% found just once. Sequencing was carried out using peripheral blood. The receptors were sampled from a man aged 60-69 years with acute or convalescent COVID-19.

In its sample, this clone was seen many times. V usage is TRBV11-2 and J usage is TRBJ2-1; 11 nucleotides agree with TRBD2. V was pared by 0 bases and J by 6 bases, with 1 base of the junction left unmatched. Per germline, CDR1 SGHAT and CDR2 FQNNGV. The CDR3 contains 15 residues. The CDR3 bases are TGTGCCAGCAGCTTAGAACTAGCGGGAGCCAATGAGCAGTTCTTC. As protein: CASSLELAGANEQFF.

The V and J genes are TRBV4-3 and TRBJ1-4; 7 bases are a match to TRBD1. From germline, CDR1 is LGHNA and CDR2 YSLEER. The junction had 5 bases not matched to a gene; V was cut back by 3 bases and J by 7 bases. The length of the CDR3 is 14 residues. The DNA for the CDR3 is TGCGCCAGCAGCCAGACGACAGGGATTGAAAAACTGTTTTTT. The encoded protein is CASSQTTGIEKLFF.

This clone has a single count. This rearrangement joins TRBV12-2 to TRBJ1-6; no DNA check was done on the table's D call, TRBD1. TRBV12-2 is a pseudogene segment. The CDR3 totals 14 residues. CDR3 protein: CASRPKRGGPPLHF. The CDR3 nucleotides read TGTGCAAGTCGCCCCAAAAGGGGTGGACCACCCCTCCACTTT.

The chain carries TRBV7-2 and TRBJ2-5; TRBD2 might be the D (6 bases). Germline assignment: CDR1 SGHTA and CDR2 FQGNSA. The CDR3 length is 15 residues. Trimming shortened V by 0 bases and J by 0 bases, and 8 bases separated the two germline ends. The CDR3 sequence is CASSLARDYQETQYF. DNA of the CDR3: TGTGCCAGCAGCTTAGCCCGGGACTACCAAGAGACCCAGTACTTC. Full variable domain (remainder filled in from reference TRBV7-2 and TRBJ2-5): GAGVSQSPSNKVTEKGKDVELRCDPISGHTALYWYRQSLGQGLEFLIYFQGNSAPDKSGLPSDRFSAERTGGSVSTLTIQRTQQEDSAVYLCASSLARDYQETQYFGPGTRLLVL.

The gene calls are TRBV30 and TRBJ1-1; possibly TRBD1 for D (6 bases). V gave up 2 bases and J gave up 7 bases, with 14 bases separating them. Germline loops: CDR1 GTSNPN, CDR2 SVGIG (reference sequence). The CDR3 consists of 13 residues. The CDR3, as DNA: TGTGCCTGGAGTAGAGGGCAGACAGGTGAAGCTTTCTTT. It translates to CAWSRGQTGEAFF.

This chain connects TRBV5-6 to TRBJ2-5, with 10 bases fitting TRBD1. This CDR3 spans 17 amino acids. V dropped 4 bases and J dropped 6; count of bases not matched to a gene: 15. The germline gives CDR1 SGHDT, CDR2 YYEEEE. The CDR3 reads CASSIRGTGAEWKTQYF. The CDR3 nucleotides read TGTGCCAGCAGCATTAGGGGGACAGGGGCCGAATGGAAGACCCAGTACTTC.

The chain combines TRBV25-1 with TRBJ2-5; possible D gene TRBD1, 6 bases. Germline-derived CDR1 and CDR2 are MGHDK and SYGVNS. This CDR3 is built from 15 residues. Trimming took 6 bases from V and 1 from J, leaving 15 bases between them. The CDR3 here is CASRARDIPQETQYF. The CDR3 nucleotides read TGTGCCAGCAGGGCCCGGGACATCCCCCAAGAGACCCAGTACTTC.

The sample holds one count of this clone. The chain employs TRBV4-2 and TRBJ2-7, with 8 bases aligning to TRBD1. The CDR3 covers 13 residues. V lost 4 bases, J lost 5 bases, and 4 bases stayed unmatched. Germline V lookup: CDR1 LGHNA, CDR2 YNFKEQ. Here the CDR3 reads CASSPGQADEQYF. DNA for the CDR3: TGTGCCAGCAGCCCGGGACAGGCCGACGAGCAGTACTTC.

The chain's CDR3 is CASGLGEGYNSPLHF. In DNA form, the CDR3 reads TGTGCCAGCGGCCTCGGAGAGGGTTATAATTCACCCCTCCACTTT. This rearrangement joins TRBV27 to TRBJ1-6; no firm D call. The CDR3 totals 15 residues. The germline V gene has CDR1 MNHEY and CDR2 SMNVEV (reference sequence). V was pared by 8 bases and J by 4 bases, with 15 bases between.

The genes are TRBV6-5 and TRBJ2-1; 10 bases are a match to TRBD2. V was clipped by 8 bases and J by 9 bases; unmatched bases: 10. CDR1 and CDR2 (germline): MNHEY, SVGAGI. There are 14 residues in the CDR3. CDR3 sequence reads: CASQLAGEGGEQFF. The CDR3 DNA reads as TGTGCCAGCCAGCTAGCGGGAGAGGGAGGTGAGCAGTTCTTC.

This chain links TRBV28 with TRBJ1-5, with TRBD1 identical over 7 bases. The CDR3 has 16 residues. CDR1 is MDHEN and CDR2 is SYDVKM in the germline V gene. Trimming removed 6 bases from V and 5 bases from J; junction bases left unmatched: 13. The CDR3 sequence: CASSSWTGHMDQPQHF. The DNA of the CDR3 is TGTGCCAGCAGCTCCTGGACAGGTCACATGGATCAGCCCCAGCATTTT.

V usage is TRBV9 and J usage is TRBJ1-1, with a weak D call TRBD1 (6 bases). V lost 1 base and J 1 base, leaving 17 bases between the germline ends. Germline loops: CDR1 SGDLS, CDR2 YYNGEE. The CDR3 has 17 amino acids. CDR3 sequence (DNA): TGTGCCAGCAGCGTAACGGATGGGAACAGGGCGAACACTGAAGCTTTCTTT. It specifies CASSVTDGNRANTEAFF.

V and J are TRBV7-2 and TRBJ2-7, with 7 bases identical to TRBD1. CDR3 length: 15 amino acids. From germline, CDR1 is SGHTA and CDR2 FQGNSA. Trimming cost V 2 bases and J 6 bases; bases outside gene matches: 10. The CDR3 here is CASSLMRTGAAEQYF. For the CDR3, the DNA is TGTGCCAGCAGCTTAATGAGGACAGGAGCGGCCGAGCAGTACTTC.